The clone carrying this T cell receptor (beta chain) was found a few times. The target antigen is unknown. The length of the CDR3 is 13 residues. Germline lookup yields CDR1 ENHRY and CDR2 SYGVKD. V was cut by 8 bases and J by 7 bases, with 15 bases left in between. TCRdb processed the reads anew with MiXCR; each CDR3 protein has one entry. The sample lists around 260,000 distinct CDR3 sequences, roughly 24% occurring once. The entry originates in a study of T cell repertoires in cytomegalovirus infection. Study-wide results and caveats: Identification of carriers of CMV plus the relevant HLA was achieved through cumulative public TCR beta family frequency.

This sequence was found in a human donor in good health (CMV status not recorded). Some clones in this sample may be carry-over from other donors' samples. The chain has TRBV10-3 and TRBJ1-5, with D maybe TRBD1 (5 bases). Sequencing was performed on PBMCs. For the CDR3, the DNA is TGTGCCATCGGGGGTGTTAGTGGGCAGCCCCAGCATTTT. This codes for CAIGGVSGQPQHF.